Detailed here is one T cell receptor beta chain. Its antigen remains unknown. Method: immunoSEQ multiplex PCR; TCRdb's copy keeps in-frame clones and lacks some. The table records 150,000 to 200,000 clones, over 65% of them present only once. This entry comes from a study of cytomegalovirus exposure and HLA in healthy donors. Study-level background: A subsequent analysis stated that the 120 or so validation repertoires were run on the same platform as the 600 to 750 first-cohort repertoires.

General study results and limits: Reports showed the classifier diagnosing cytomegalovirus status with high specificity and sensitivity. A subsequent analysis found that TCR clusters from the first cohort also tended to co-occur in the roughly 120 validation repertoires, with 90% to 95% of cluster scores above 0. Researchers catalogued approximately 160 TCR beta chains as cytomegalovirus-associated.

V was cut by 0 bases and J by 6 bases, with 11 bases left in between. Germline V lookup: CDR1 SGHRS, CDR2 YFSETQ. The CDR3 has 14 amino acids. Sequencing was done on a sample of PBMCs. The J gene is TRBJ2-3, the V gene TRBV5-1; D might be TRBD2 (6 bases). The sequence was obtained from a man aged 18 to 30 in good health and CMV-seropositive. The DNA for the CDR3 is TGCGCCAGCAGCTTGGGACTAGAAGGGGATACGCAGTATTTT. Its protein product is CASSLGLEGDTQYF.